This T cell receptor (beta chain) was sequenced for a study of control samples from healthy donors and cancer patients. Sequencing used immunoSEQ multiplex PCR; TCRdb keeps in-frame clones, though not all of them. The table lists roughly 98,000 clones, 82% of them singletons, with around 9.1% in the top ten. Germline V lookup: CDR1 SGHAT, CDR2 FQNNGV. This CDR3 has 13 amino acids. Trimming took off 6 bases at V and 4 bases at J, with 12 bases between the two ends. This clonotype was sampled from an older woman in good health. The V and J genes are TRBV11-2 and TRBJ1-1, with D unresolved. The sequenced material came from blood. The DNA for the CDR3 is TGTGCCAGCAGTTGGAGCCGGGGCACTGAAGCTTTCTTT. Translating it yields CASSWSRGTEAFF.